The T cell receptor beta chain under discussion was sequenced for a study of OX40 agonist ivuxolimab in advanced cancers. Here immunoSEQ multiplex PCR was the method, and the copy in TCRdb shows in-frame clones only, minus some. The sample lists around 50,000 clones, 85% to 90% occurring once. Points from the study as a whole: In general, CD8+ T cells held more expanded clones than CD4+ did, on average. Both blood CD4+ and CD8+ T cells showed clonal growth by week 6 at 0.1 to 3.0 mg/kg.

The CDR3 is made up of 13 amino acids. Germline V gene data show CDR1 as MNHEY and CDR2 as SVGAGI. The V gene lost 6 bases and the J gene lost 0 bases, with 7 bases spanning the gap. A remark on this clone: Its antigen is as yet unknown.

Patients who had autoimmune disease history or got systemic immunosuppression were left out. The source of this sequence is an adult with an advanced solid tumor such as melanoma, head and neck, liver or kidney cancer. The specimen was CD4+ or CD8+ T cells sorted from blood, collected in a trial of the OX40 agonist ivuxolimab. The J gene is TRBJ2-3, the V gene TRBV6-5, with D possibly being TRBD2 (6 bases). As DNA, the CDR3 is TGTGCCAGCAGGGGGACTAGCACAGATACGCAGTATTTT. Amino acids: CASRGTSTDTQYF.